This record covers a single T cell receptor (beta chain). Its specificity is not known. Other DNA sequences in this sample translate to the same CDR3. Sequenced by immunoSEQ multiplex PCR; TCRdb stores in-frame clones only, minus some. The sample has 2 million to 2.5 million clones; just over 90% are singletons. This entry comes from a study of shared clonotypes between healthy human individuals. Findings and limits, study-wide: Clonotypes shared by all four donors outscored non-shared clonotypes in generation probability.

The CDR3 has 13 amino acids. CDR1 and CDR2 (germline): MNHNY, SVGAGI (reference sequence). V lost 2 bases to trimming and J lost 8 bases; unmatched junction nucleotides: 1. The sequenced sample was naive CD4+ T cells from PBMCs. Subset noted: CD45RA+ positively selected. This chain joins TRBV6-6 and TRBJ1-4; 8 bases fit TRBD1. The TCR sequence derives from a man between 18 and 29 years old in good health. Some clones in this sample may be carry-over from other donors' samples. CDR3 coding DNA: TGTGCCAGCAGTTACGGGACAGGCGAAAAACTGTTTTTT. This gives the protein CASSYGTGEKLFF.